This T cell receptor beta chain is drawn from a study of shared T cell receptors in the human thymus (dated by TCRdb to the early 2020s). Regarding the complete study: The study examined how self-reactive, shared T-cell receptor alpha chains are generated in the human thymus.

Germline trimming amounts to 2 bases on V and 5 bases on J, with 7 as the count of junction bases outside the gene matches. According to the germline V gene, CDR1 reads MRHNA and CDR2 reads SNTAGT. From the cysteine up to the phenylalanine, the CDR3 has a length of 15 residues. Solely the CDR3 DNA is kept, with 45 bases framed from the first base. Of note for this clone: This clone's antigen is unknown. It has no much larger one-base neighbor in the sample; base qualities were not kept.

The library relied on the immunoSEQ multiplex PCR assay. TCRdb re-hosts the immuneACCESS table, in-frame sequences only. Its copies lack some clones; in the studies checked, an unresolved V gene accounts for under half of them, and the cause for the rest is not known. This sample holds hundreds of thousands of clones; over 75% were observed only once. The ten biggest clones cover 0.008% to 0.011% of the sample. In addition, the sample was reused for a study of human thymus T cells. As noted in the second study: Immunologically healthy infants undergoing open corrective cardiac surgery for congenital heart defects in Finland were used as donors. The thymus tissue came from surgical resects taken out during corrective cardiac surgery. Both the thymic and the peripheral blood repertoires appeared to show biased V and J gene segment usage. Highly overlapping thymic TCR repertoires among unrelated individuals were reported in the related research. The study described the TCR alpha and beta repertoires in roughly 8 infant thymus samples and a few matching peripheral blood samples. The infant donors were roughly 7 to 244 days old, and the cohort included roughly six males and a couple of females. After being mechanically released from the tissue, thymocytes were kept at -70 degrees C in pellets of about 8.5-34 million cells. A QIAsymphony instrument was used to extract genomic DNA from frozen cell pellets. TCRB and TCRAD loci were amplified from a standardized quantity of quality-controlled genomic DNA using the immunoSEQ multiplex PCR assay. Amplicons spanned the V(D)J region at a length sufficient to cover the CDR3 and identify V and J genes. Amplicon sequencing was performed on an Illumina platform through the commercial immunoSEQ service. Primer bias and sequencing errors were corrected as previously described, and TCRAD and TCRB were defined on the basis of the IMGT database. immunoSEQ Analyzer 3.0 and VDJTools were used for repertoire analysis, which covered basic statistics, V/J segment usage, diversity estimates, rarefaction and pairwise overlap. Diversity was estimated using the Chao1, ChaoE, Efron-Thisted, Shannon and inverse Simpson indices, and was also estimated on datasets down-sampled to the size of the smallest sample. For repertoire overlap, CDR3 nucleotide sequence, V gene and J gene had to match strictly, and clustering was done by Jaccard-based multidimensional scaling. On average, thymus samples yielded 750,000 to 1,000,000 unique TCRB clonotypes, whereas blood samples yielded roughly 80,000.

This receptor was taken from a boy in the first two years of life with a congenital heart defect. Donor details come from another sample of the same person, matched by shared clones. The chain employs TRBV6-4 and TRBJ2-7; 9 central nucleotides agree with TRBD2. Sequencing input: thymocytes. The CDR3 corresponds to CASSDGAGGPNEQYF. The DNA reads as follows: TGTGCCAGCAGTGACGGGGCGGGAGGGCCGAACGAGCAGTACTTC.